The 9 T cell receptor beta chains below come from one sample, sequenced in a study of blood T cell repertoires in COVID-19. Data came from immunoSEQ multiplex PCR; TCRdb stores just in-frame clones and leaves some out. The repertoire holds 400,000 to 450,000 clones, with more than 80% as singletons. Sequencing was done on a sample of peripheral blood. All receptors derive from a woman aged 25 to 39 with active or convalescent COVID-19.

The genes are TRBV9 and TRBJ1-4; 7 nucleotides match TRBD1. The CDR3 runs to 15 residues. CDR1 is SGDLS, CDR2 YYNGEE, per germline. Trimming cost V 3 bases and J 6 bases; bases outside gene matches: 8. CDR3 protein: CASSGQGRRDEKLFF. CDR3 DNA: TGTGCCAGCAGCGGACAGGGTCGCCGGGATGAAAAACTGTTTTTT.

The chain has TRBV14 and TRBJ2-1; D is uncertain. With 3 bases removed from V and 4 bases from J, the gap between germline ends came to 7 bases. Germline CDR1 is SGHDN and CDR2 is FVKESK. This CDR3 is 13 amino acids long. DNA for the CDR3: TGTGCCAGCAGCCATAACGGTTACAATGAGCAGTTCTTC. This codes for CASSHNGYNEQFF. Using reference TRBV14 and TRBJ2-1 for the parts outside the CDR3, the full variable domain is EAGVTQFPSHSVIEKGQTVTLRCDPISGHDNLYWYRRVMGKEIKFLLHFVKESKQDESGMPNNRFLAERTGGTYSTLKVQPAELEDSGVYFCASSHNGYNEQFFGPGTRLTVL.

The chain links TRBV3-1 (or the pseudogene TRBV3-2) to TRBJ2-1, with 9 bases matching TRBD2. Germline CDR1 and CDR2: LGHDT and YNNKEL (reference sequence). V was clipped by 4 bases and J by 6 bases; unmatched bases: 10. The CDR3 is 16 residues long. CDR3 protein: CASSPSRGLATNEQFF. The CDR3 nucleotides read TGTGCCAGCAGCCCCAGTCGGGGACTAGCAACCAATGAGCAGTTCTTC.

The chain couples TRBV12-3 or TRBV12-4 to TRBJ1-2, with unresolved D. This CDR3 has 12 residues. The V end was cut by 2 bases, the J end by 4 bases, with 5 bases between. CDR3 DNA: TGTGCCAGCAGTTTAAGCCCCTATGGCTACACCTTC. Translated: CASSLSPYGYTF.

J is TRBJ1-4 and V is TRBV19; 8 bases are shared with TRBD1. V dropped 7 bases and J dropped 5; count of bases not matched to a gene: 9. Germline V gives CDR1 LNHDA, CDR2 SQIVND (reference sequence). This CDR3 has 15 amino acids. The CDR3 protein is CASIQTGTGNEKLFF. CDR3 nucleotides: TGTGCCAGTATTCAAACCGGGACAGGCAATGAAAAACTGTTTTTT.

The CDR3 DNA is TGTGCCAGCAGTTCCAGGGGGACTCCCAATGAAAAACTGTTTTTT. This translates into CASSSRGTPNEKLFF. The rearrangement joins TRBV27 to TRBJ1-4; 7 bases line up with TRBD1. CDR1 is MNHEY and CDR2 is SMNVEV in the germline V gene (reference sequence). The CDR3 is made up of 15 amino acids. The trim removed 4 bases at V and 5 bases at J, leaving 7 bases unmatched.

The V gene is TRBV10-3, the J gene TRBJ1-2; the D is unclear. Trimming took 7 bases from V and 6 from J, leaving 21 bases between them. The CDR3 has 15 residues. Germline lookup yields CDR1 ENHRY and CDR2 SYGVKD. CDR3 in amino acids: CAITDRQGPPNGYTF. Written as DNA, the CDR3 is TGTGCCATCACCGATAGACAAGGCCCCCCCAATGGCTACACCTTC.

The rearrangement links TRBV7-7 to TRBJ2-7; no reliable D call. V lost 3 bases and J lost 4, with 4 bases in between. CDR3 length equals 11 residues. Germline V CDR1 and CDR2: SSHAT, FNYEAQ (reference sequence). The CDR3 loop is CASSLRYEQYF. In DNA form, the CDR3 reads TGTGCCAGCAGCTTGAGGTACGAGCAGTACTTC.

This chain links TRBV14 with TRBJ1-3; D is undetermined. The CDR3 length is 17 residues. The V and J ends lost 2 bases and 0 bases respectively, with 14 bases between them. Germline CDR1 reads SGHDN; CDR2 reads FVKESK. The CDR3 sequence is CASSQIGGPSSGNTIYF. The CDR3 DNA reads as TGTGCCAGCAGCCAAATCGGAGGTCCGAGCTCTGGAAACACCATATATTTT.